Here is one T cell receptor (beta chain) with its context. The CDR3 consists of 15 residues. Trimming left V 0 bases short and J 5 bases short, with 13 bases between. Germline V gene data show CDR1 as KGHSH and CDR2 as LQKENI. This entry belongs to a study of T cell responses to AZD1222 COVID-19 vaccine. Libraries were prepared by immunoSEQ multiplex PCR; TCRdb keeps only in-frame clonotypes and omits some of them. The data hold about 110,000 clones, with about four fifths observed a single time. The chain uses TRBV18 and TRBJ1-2; no definite D call. Sequencing used peripheral blood, obtained on day 0 of AZD1222 vaccination. This TCR was recovered from an adult in good health. The CDR3 region is CASSPPGSFGYGYTF. The CDR3 bases are TGTGCCAGCTCACCACCCGGCAGTTTTGGGTATGGCTACACCTTC.